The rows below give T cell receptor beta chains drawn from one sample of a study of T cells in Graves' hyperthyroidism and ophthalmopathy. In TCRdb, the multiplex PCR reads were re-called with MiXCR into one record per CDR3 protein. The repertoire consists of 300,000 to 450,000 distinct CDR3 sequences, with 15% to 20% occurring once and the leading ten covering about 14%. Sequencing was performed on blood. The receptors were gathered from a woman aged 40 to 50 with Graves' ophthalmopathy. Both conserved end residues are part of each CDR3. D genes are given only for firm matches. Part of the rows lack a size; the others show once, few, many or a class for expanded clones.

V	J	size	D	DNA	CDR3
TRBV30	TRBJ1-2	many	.	TGTGCCTGGACCCCATCACCCAGGGGCTACTATGGCTACACCTTC	CAWTPSPRGYYGYTF
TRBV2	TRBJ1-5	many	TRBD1	TGTGCCAGCAGCATTGACAGGGACCACAATCAGCCCCAGCATTTT	CASSIDRDHNQPQHF
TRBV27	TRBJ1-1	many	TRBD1	TGTGCCAGCAGTTTTCGGGGGACAGGAGTAGGCACTGAAGCTTTCTTT	CASSFRGTGVGTEAFF
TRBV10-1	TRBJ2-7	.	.	TGCGCCAGCAGTGAGTCAAGGGCTTTGCGCTACGAGCAGTACTTC	CASSESRALRYEQYF
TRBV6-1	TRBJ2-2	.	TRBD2	TGTGCCAGCGCACCAGCGGGGAACTCATACACCGGGGAGCTGTTTTTT	CASAPAGNSYTGELFF
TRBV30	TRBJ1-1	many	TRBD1	TGTGCCTGGAGTGCGCTTACAGGGGGTCTAATGAACACTGAAGCTTTCTTT	CAWSALTGGLMNTEAFF
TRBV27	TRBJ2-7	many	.	TGTGCCAGCAGTTGGGGGGAAGGATACGAGCAGTACTTC	CASSWGEGYEQYF
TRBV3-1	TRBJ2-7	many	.	TGTGCCAGCAGCGCCCCTAGTCCGCCCTACGAGCAGTACTTC	CASSAPSPPYEQYF
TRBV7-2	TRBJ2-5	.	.	TGTGCCAGCAGCCGTTCGCGGGGCGCTAATCAAGAGACCCAGTACTTC	CASSRSRGANQETQYF
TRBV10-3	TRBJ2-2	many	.	TGTGCCATCAGGATATGGGCGAACACCGGGGAGCTGTTTTTT	CAIRIWANTGELFF
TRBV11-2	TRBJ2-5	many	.	TGTGCCAGCAGCTTAGTCCCTGGGTCCGGAGAGACCCAGTACTTC	CASSLVPGSGETQYF
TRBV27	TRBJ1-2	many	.	TGTGCCAGCTCGTCCCGGCTCGACTATGGCTACACCTTC	CASSSRLDYGYTF
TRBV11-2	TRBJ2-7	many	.	TGTGCCAGCAGCCCCAGGTATATACCGGGACGGGACAAGTACGAGCAGTACTTC	CASSPRYIPGRDKYEQYF
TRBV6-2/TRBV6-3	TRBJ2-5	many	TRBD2	TGTGCCAGCAGCCGGGGACTAGCGGGAGCCGAGACCCAGTACTTC	CASSRGLAGAETQYF
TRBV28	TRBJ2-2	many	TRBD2	TGTGCCAGCAGTCAAGCGGGAAGTTGGTCCGAGCTGTTTTTT	CASSQAGSWSELFF
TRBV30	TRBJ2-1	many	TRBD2	TGTGCCTGGAGTGAAGCTAGCGGGAATGAGCAGTTCTTC	CAWSEASGNEQFF
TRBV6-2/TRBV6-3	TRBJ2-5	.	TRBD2	TGTGCCAGCAGTGAGCGGGGACTGGTGGCGACCCAGTACTTC	CASSERGLVATQYF
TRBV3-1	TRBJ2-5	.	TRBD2	TGTGCCAGCAGCCAAGTTTGGGATAGCGGGACTGTTGAGGAGACCCAGTACTTC	CASSQVWDSGTVEETQYF
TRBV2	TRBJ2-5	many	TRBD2	TGTGCCAGCAGTGAAGATAGCGGGAGATCTGAGACCCAGTACTTC	CASSEDSGRSETQYF
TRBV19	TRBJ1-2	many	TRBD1	TGTGCCAGTACTACAACAGGGGCGAGCTATGGCTACACCTTC	CASTTTGASYGYTF
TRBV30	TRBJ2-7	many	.	TGTGCCTGGACAGACGACAGGTTCCTGACCTACGAGCAGTACTTC	CAWTDDRFLTYEQYF
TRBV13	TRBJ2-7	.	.	TGTGCCAGCAGCTTAATCGCCGACTACGAGCAGTACTTC	CASSLIADYEQYF
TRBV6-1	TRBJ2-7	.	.	TGTGCCAGCAGCCACGGGACCGAGCAGTACTTC	CASSHGTEQYF
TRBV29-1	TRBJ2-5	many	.	TGCAGCGTTCACAGCAACCAAGAGACCCAGTACTTC	CSVHSNQETQYF
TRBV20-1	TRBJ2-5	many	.	TGCAGTGCTAGAGTCTTGGGCCAAGAGACCCAGTACTTC	CSARVLGQETQYF
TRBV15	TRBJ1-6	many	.	TGTGCCACCAGCAGAGATTGGACGAGCTCCTATAATTCACCCCTCCACTTT	CATSRDWTSSYNSPLHF
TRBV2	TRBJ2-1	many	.	TGTGCCAGCAGTGAAGTTGCCTACAATGAGCAGTTCTTC	CASSEVAYNEQFF